One sample yielded the 21 T cell receptor beta chains listed below, sequenced in a study of blood T cells in healthy people across ages. With a J-beta primer mix and a sample-barcoded 5' primer, a second PCR ran 7 to 11 cycles. TCRdb processed the 5' RACE reads anew with MiXCR; each CDR3 protein has one entry. The sample gives 600,000 or so distinct CDR3 sequences, roughly 48% of which show up once; 20% to 25% is in the top ten. Sequencing input: blood. The receptors shown here come from a man aged 80 or over in good health.

The V call is TRBV7-2, the J call TRBJ2-1; the D is unclear. Trimming pared 5 bases from V and 7 bases from J, leaving 12 bases between. The CDR3 extends over 13 amino acids. The germline V gene encodes CDR1 SGHTA and CDR2 FQGNSA. The CDR3 is CASSTAGRNEQFF. CDR3 bases: TGTGCCAGCAGCACCGCCGGCCGGAATGAGCAGTTCTTC.

This clonotype appeared a few times. The V gene is TRBV20-1, the J gene TRBJ2-5; no reliable D call. The DNA end is a closer match to TRBJ2-7, so the J assignment may be wrong. This CDR3 has 13 residues. The germline V gene encodes CDR1 DFQATT and CDR2 SNEGSKA (reference sequence). In DNA, the CDR3 is TGCAGTGCTACGAGGTACCGATCCCACGAGCAGTACTTC. As protein: CSATRYRSHEQYF.

J is TRBJ2-1 and V is TRBV7-3, with 9 bases aligning to TRBD2. Germline V gives CDR1 SGHTA, CDR2 FQGTGA. The CDR3 loop spans 20 amino acids. Unmatched junction bases numbered 17, after V lost 1 base and J lost 4 bases. CDR3: CASSLRPLFLVAGEYNEQFF. The CDR3 nucleotides are TGTGCCAGCAGCTTAAGGCCCCTTTTTTTGGTAGCGGGGGAATACAATGAGCAGTTCTTC.

This clonotype was counted between two and nine times. The DNA for the CDR3 is TGCAGCTTCCGTTCGGGGGCAGAGACCCAGTACTTC. Residues: CSFRSGAETQYF. The chain employs TRBV29-1 and TRBJ2-5; D possibly matches TRBD1 or TRBD2 (6 bases each). In germline, CDR1 is SQVTM, CDR2 ANQGSEA. The CDR3 length is 12 residues. V was cut by 8 bases and J by 4 bases, with 14 bases left in between.

The sample holds a few counts of this clonotype. CDR3 sequence (DNA): TGTGCCAGCAGTTTATCCGTGCGAGCTGAGCAGTTCTTC. Residues: CASSLSVRAEQFF. V gene TRBV27 combines with J gene TRBJ2-1; D uncertain. Looked up from germline, CDR1 is MNHEY and CDR2 is SMNVEV (reference sequence). This CDR3 has 13 residues. Trimming cost V 0 bases and J 9 bases, with 9 bases left between them.

This clonotype was recorded a few times. The chain employs TRBV7-2 and TRBJ1-2; D not resolved. V was clipped by 2 bases and J by 4 bases, with 5 bases between them. The length of the CDR3 is 12 residues. Germline values: CDR1 SGHTA, CDR2 FQGNSA. CDR3 sequence reads: CASSLPRYGYTF. The CDR3 region has the DNA TGTGCCAGCAGCTTACCCCGCTATGGCTACACCTTC.

V gene TRBV27 combines with J gene TRBJ1-2; D is uncertain. The CDR3 has 13 residues. Germline-derived CDR1 and CDR2 are MNHEY and SMNVEV (reference sequence). V lost 2 bases, J lost 3 bases, and 7 bases lay in between. CDR3 DNA sequence: TGTGCCAGCAGTTTAAAGGGTGACTATGGCTACACCTTC. Translating gives CASSLKGDYGYTF.

The rearrangement joins TRBV7-2 to TRBJ1-6, with D perhaps TRBD1 (6 bases). CDR3 length: 16 amino acids. V was shortened by 0 bases and J by 10 bases, with 16 bases between the two germline ends. The germline V gene has CDR1 SGHTA and CDR2 FQGNSA. The CDR3 DNA follows: TGTGCCAGCAGCTTAGCGTTCCGGGGAGGGGGGTCACCCCTCCACTTT. The encoded protein is CASSLAFRGGGSPLHF.

J is TRBJ2-4 and V is TRBV7-6; TRBD1 agrees at 8 bases. The J call may be wrong; the DNA end is better matched by TRBJ2-7. Looked up from germline, CDR1 is SGHVS and CDR2 is FNYEAQ. The length of the CDR3 is 16 residues. The CDR3 DNA reads as TGTGCCAGCAGCTTAGCGCCTCAGGGGGCGTTACACGAGCAGTACTTC. Its protein is CASSLAPQGALHEQYF.

This clonotype was found once. The rearrangement joins TRBV29-1 to TRBJ2-3, with TRBD1 as a possible D gene (5 bases). V was shortened by 8 bases and J by 6 bases, with 21 bases between the two germline ends. Looked up from germline, CDR1 is SQVTM and CDR2 is ANQGSEA. The length of the CDR3 is 14 residues. The CDR3 sequence: CSSGAATAADTQYF. The CDR3 DNA sequence: TGCAGCAGTGGGGCAGCCACCGCGGCGGATACGCAGTATTTT.

This chain joins TRBV7-3 and TRBJ2-5; possible D gene TRBD2, 7 bases. The CDR3 spans 13 residues. Germline CDR1 and CDR2: SGHTA and FQGTGA. V gave up 0 bases and J gave up 11 bases, with 13 bases separating them. The chain's CDR3 is CASSLTLGGEQYF. For the CDR3, the DNA is TGTGCCAGCAGCTTAACATTAGGGGGGGAGCAGTACTTC.

This clonotype turned up a few times. The chain has TRBV12-3 or TRBV12-4 and TRBJ1-2; TRBD1 matches 8 bases. CDR3 length: 14 residues. V lost 5 bases, J lost 3 bases, and 5 bases stayed unmatched. This CDR3 reads CASSIQGGYYGYTF. Here the CDR3 DNA reads TGTGCCAGCAGTATACAGGGGGGCTACTATGGCTACACCTTC.

Of note for this clonotype: Possible read error: a much larger clone is one base away. The gene calls are TRBV6-6 and TRBJ2-1; D assignment may be TRBD1 or TRBD2 (5 bases each). This CDR3 is 12 amino acids long. Germline V gene lookup returns CDR1 MNHNY and CDR2 SVGAGI (reference sequence). For the CDR3, the DNA is TGTCCCAGCAGAGGGGATGCCGATGAGCAGTTCTTC. This translates into CPSRGDADEQFF.

This clonotype has just a few counts. J is TRBJ2-3 and V is TRBV25-1, with TRBD2 identical over 9 bases. This CDR3 comprises 15 residues. Looked up from germline, CDR1 is MGHDK and CDR2 is SYGVNS. V dropped 2 bases and J dropped 6; count of bases not matched to a gene: 6. CDR3 sequence reads: CASSEPSGATDTQYF. The DNA of the CDR3 is TGTGCCAGCAGTGAACCTAGCGGGGCCACGGATACGCAGTATTTT.

The chain joins TRBV7-9 to TRBJ2-7; D gene uncertain. This CDR3 region has 12 residues. CDR1 SEHNR and CDR2 FQNEAQ come from the germline V gene (reference sequence). V was clipped by 8 bases and J by 2 bases, with 10 bases between them. CDR3 sequence: CASVNLPYEQYF. CDR3 nucleotides: TGTGCCAGCGTGAACCTCCCCTACGAGCAGTACTTC.

The rearrangement uses TRBV11-3 and TRBJ2-1; possible D gene TRBD1, 5 bases. V lost 5 bases to trimming and J lost 4 bases, with 9 bases between them. The CDR3 sequence is 13 residues long. Germline-derived CDR1 and CDR2 are SGHNT and YENEEA. For the CDR3, the DNA is TGTGCCAGCAGCGACCGGACATACAATGAGCAGTTCTTC. This codes for CASSDRTYNEQFF.

The chain employs TRBV20-1 and TRBJ2-1; the D gene is possibly TRBD2 (6 bases). Trimming removed 0 bases at V and 3 bases at J, with 12 bases between. From germline, CDR1 is DFQATT and CDR2 SNEGSKA (reference sequence). CDR3 length: 15 residues. The CDR3 is CSARDRLVVYNEQFF. DNA for the CDR3: TGCAGTGCTAGAGATCGACTAGTCGTCTACAATGAGCAGTTCTTC.

This chain uses TRBV29-1 with TRBJ2-1, with D perhaps TRBD1 (6 bases). V was cut by 3 bases and J by 9 bases, with 12 bases left in between. CDR1 and CDR2 (germline): SQVTM, ANQGSEA. The CDR3 extends over 12 amino acids. DNA of the CDR3: TGCAGCGTTGATGGGGGCGCGGGTGAGCAGTTCTTC. Translation gives CSVDGGAGEQFF.

This CDR3 reads CASSLVAGGPSGQYF. The CDR3, as DNA: TGTGCCAGCAGCTTAGTAGCGGGAGGGCCCTCCGGGCAGTACTTC. The V gene is TRBV7-2, the J gene TRBJ2-7, with 11 positions matching TRBD2. The germline V gene has CDR1 SGHTA and CDR2 FQGNSA. The CDR3 sequence is 15 residues long. V dropped 1 base and J dropped 9; count of bases not matched to a gene: 8.

The chain links TRBV20-1 to TRBJ1-5, with D perhaps TRBD1 (6 bases). The CDR3 length is 14 residues. Per the germline V gene, CDR1 is DFQATT and CDR2 is SNEGSKA (reference sequence). The V end lost 3 bases, the J end lost 0 bases, and 9 bases lay between the germline ends. This CDR3 reads CSASPGDSNQPQHF. The CDR3 nucleotides read TGCAGTGCTAGCCCAGGGGATAGCAATCAGCCCCAGCATTTT.

This clonotype was counted between two and nine times. This chain links TRBV11-2 with TRBJ1-1; D gene unclear. The CDR3 is 13 residues long. Germline loops: CDR1 SGHAT, CDR2 FQNNGV. The ends were cut back, 2 bases at V and 0 bases at J, with 4 bases in the middle. The CDR3 DNA reads as TGTGCCAGCAGCTTAATCCTGAACACTGAAGCTTTCTTT. Its protein is CASSLILNTEAFF.